This TCR beta chain was identified during a study of OX40 agonist ivuxolimab in advanced cancers. Germline trimming cut 8 bases from V and 4 bases from J; bases unmatched to any gene: 9. Germline CDR1 is KGHSH and CDR2 is LQKENI. The CDR3 is 14 amino acids. Libraries were prepared by immunoSEQ multiplex PCR; TCRdb keeps only in-frame clonotypes and omits some of them. The sample yields around 71,000 clones, around 87% seen once. The source was CD4+ or CD8+ T cells sorted from blood, collected in a trial of the OX40 agonist ivuxolimab. The V gene is TRBV18, the J gene TRBJ1-1; 8 bases map to TRBD1. The TCR comes from an adult with an advanced solid tumor such as melanoma, head and neck, liver or kidney cancer. DNA of the CDR3: TGTGCCAGCACTCTCCAGGGGGCGGTCACTGAAGCTTTCTTT. Amino acid sequence: CASTLQGAVTEAFF.